This TCR beta chain came from a study of blood T cell repertoires in COVID-19. Study-wide context: Samples came from the United States, Italy and Spain, spanning acute and convalescent COVID-19. PBMCs, B-cell-depleted T cells, or T cells provided the cDNA or gDNA that made up the material.

From germline, CDR1 is MDHEN and CDR2 SYDVKM. The CDR3 covers 14 residues. The junction had 4 bases not matched to a gene; V was cut back by 6 bases and J by 2 bases. Original processing notes: Nucleated cell counts were estimated from reference gene primer amplification. Some clones are missing from TCRdb's copy, which holds only in-frame ones; the method was immunoSEQ multiplex PCR. V, J and clone size derive from that table, while D and trimming were established from the DNA sequence. The sample lists under 150,000 clones, about 89% occurring once. Comment on this clone: This CDR3 is also generated by other DNA sequences in the sample.

The V call is TRBV28, the J call TRBJ1-5; 7 positions match TRBD1. The TCR originated in a man aged 45 to 65 with active or convalescent COVID-19. Source material: peripheral blood. Written as DNA, the CDR3 is TGTGCCAGCAGCAGGACAGGCGGCAATCAGCCCCAGCATTTT. Translating it yields CASSRTGGNQPQHF.